These 2 T cell receptor beta chains share one sample of origin, sequenced in a study of T cell responses to AZD1222 COVID-19 vaccine. The assay was immunoSEQ multiplex PCR, and TCRdb's table has in-frame clones only and misses some. The sample lists roughly 120,000 clones, about 91% seen once, with over 4.5% in the top ten. This sample comprised peripheral blood, obtained on day 0 of AZD1222 vaccination. Receptor source: an adult in good health.

V gene TRBV7-3 combines with J gene TRBJ2-3, with 11 bases lining up with TRBD2. This CDR3 contains 15 residues. The germline CDR1 and CDR2 sequences are SGHTA and FQGTGA. Unmatched junction bases numbered 3, after V lost 3 bases and J lost 4 bases. CDR3 residues: CASSLTSGEADTQYF. In nucleotides, the CDR3 is TGTGCCAGCAGCTTGACTAGCGGGGAGGCAGATACGCAGTATTTT.

This sequence joins TRBV18 and TRBJ1-4, with a weak D call TRBD1 (5 bases). This CDR3 is built from 15 residues. Trimming pared 0 bases from V and 5 bases from J, leaving 10 bases between. Germline CDR1 and CDR2: KGHSH and LQKENI. CDR3: CASSPPQGRNEKLFF. Here the CDR3 DNA reads TGTGCCAGCTCACCACCCCAGGGACGAAATGAAAAACTGTTTTTT.